Below are 10 T cell receptor beta chains sequenced from a single sample in a study of T cell repertoires in cytomegalovirus infection. Which antigens these TCRs recognize remains unknown. TCRdb fed the reads into MiXCR, producing one record per CDR3 protein. The sample contains around 900,000 distinct CDR3 sequences, around 31% of which appear only once. The sequences come from cultured CD8+ T cells from PBMCs, collected from culture after CMV antigen stimulation. These receptors all stem from a human donor in good health (CMV status not recorded). Some clones in this sample may be carry-over from other donors' samples.

This clonotype was found a few times. This CDR3 reads CASSPGRYNEKLFF. The CDR3 DNA reads TGCGCCAGCAGCCCAGGACGGTACAATGAAAAACTGTTTTTT. V gene TRBV4-1 combines with J gene TRBJ1-4, with D unresolved. Trimming shortened V by 4 bases and J by 5 bases, and 11 bases separated the two germline ends. CDR3 length: 14 residues. Germline V lookup: CDR1 MGHRA, CDR2 YSYEKL.

At least ten counts were recorded for this clonotype. This chain uses TRBV12-3 or TRBV12-4 with TRBJ1-6; the D is unclear. Trimming took off 5 bases at V and 5 bases at J, with 13 bases between the two ends. The length of the CDR3 is 15 residues. CDR3 residues: CASSPRTDNNSPLHF. The CDR3 bases are TGTGCCAGCAGTCCCAGGACCGATAATAATTCACCCCTCCACTTT.

V gene TRBV10-1 combines with J gene TRBJ1-1, with D possibly TRBD1 on 6 matching bases. The CDR3 covers 13 residues. Per the germline V gene, CDR1 is WNHNN and CDR2 is SYGVQD (reference sequence). Trimming took 2 bases from V and 6 from J, leaving 10 bases between them. CDR3 sequence reads: CASSEGSGAEAFF. DNA for the CDR3: TGCGCCAGCAGTGAGGGATCAGGGGCTGAAGCTTTCTTT.

The chain is built from TRBV24-1 and TRBJ1-1; the D gene is possibly TRBD1 (6 bases). Germline CDR1 reads KGHDR; CDR2 reads SFDVKD. The CDR3 length is 12 residues. V lost 6 bases, J lost 6 bases, and 10 bases lay in between. The chain's CDR3 is CATSRGQSEAFF. CDR3 in DNA: TGTGCCACCAGTCGAGGACAGTCTGAAGCTTTCTTT.

This clonotype was counted once. At one boundary the junction diverges from the germline segment, which might be a read error. The J gene is TRBJ2-5, the V gene TRBV6-1; 10 bases are shared with TRBD2. Germline lookup yields CDR1 MNHNS and CDR2 SASEGT. The CDR3 totals 14 residues. The CDR3 DNA is TGTGCCAACAGTGGACTAGCGGCCCAAGAGACCCAGTACTTC. Translating gives CANSGLAAQETQYF.

This clonotype occurred a few times. V gene TRBV19 combines with J gene TRBJ2-3; TRBD2 aligns across 16 bases. Germline CDR1 reads LNHDA; CDR2 reads SQIVND (reference sequence). The CDR3 totals 16 residues. J gave up 6 bases and V 9 bases, and 9 bases lay outside the gene matches. CDR3 residues: CASAPGLAGGLDTQYF. The CDR3 nucleotides are TGTGCCAGCGCCCCGGGACTAGCGGGGGGGCTGGATACGCAGTATTTT.

In this sample, this clonotype turned up many times. The genes are TRBV7-9 and TRBJ1-1, with D tentatively TRBD1 (5 bases). CDR3 size: 16 residues. Trimming stripped 3 bases from V and 4 bases from J, with 18 bases between. Germline V gene lookup returns CDR1 SEHNR and CDR2 FQNEAQ (reference sequence). The CDR3 reads CASSLVGQGGVTEAFF. The CDR3 DNA follows: TGTGCCAGCAGCTTGGTCGGTCAGGGAGGTGTCACTGAAGCTTTCTTT.

This clonotype was observed a handful of times. V usage is TRBV4-1 and J usage is TRBJ1-5; maybe TRBD1 (6 bases). Trimming left V 6 bases short and J 2 bases short, with 14 bases between. CDR3 length: 15 residues. Looked up from germline, CDR1 is MGHRA and CDR2 is YSYEKL. CDR3 residues: CASSAGAQGNQPQHF. The CDR3 DNA follows: TGCGCCAGCAGTGCGGGGGCACAGGGCAATCAGCCCCAGCATTTT.

For the CDR3, the DNA is TGTGCCAGCAGTTACGCCGGGGGAAGCATCGAGCAGTACTTC. It is translated as CASSYAGGSIEQYF. The chain uses TRBV6-5 and TRBJ2-7; a possible D gene is TRBD2 (6 bases). The CDR3 covers 14 residues. Germline V gene sequence: CDR1 MNHEY, CDR2 SVGAGI. Trimming shortened V by 2 bases and J by 6 bases, and 14 bases separated the two germline ends.

The rearrangement joins TRBV4-1 to TRBJ1-2; 7 bases fit TRBD1. Germline CDR1 and CDR2: MGHRA and YSYEKL. The J segment lost 4 bases and the V segment lost 0 bases, leaving 5 bases of the junction unmatched. CDR3 length equals 15 residues. CDR3 protein: CASSQDHGTAYGYTF. The DNA of the CDR3 is TGCGCCAGCAGCCAAGACCACGGGACAGCCTATGGCTACACCTTC.